Presented here are 3 T cell receptor beta chains from one specimen sequenced in a study of CD8 T cells in Susac syndrome. It was with random hexamers that about 0.45 to 1 ug RNA was reverse transcribed. TCRdb reanalysed the immunoSEQ multiplex PCR reads using MiXCR and keeps one entry per CDR3 protein. Among roughly 170,000 distinct CDR3 sequences, approximately 93% were seen once, and the ten largest hold under 0.095%. Sequenced material: CD4+ T cells from PBMCs. These receptors were obtained from a human donor with multiple sclerosis.

The chain is built from TRBV20-1 and TRBJ2-7; D possibly corresponds to TRBD2 (6 bases). V was trimmed by 6 bases and J by 2 bases, leaving 20 bases between them. The CDR3 contains 15 residues. Germline CDR1 DFQATT, CDR2 SNEGSKA (reference sequence). The CDR3, as DNA: TGCAGTGCCCCCCTGGGAGGCGCCCCACCCTACGAGCAGTACTTC. This encodes CSAPLGGAPPYEQYF.

The chain joins TRBV7-7 to TRBJ2-1; D is perhaps TRBD2 (5 bases). Trimming removed 1 base from V and 0 bases from J, with 7 bases in between. The length of the CDR3 is 15 residues. The germline V gene encodes CDR1 SSHAT and CDR2 FNYEAQ (reference sequence). CDR3 sequence reads: CASSLEGASYNEQFF. The CDR3, as DNA: TGTGCCAGCAGCTTAGAGGGAGCCTCCTACAATGAGCAGTTCTTC.

V and J are TRBV7-3 and TRBJ2-1; D is perhaps TRBD1 or TRBD2 (5 bases each). This CDR3 region has 14 residues. Trimming took 4 bases from V and 7 from J, leaving 14 bases between them. Germline-derived CDR1 and CDR2 are SGHTA and FQGTGA. The CDR3 DNA is TGTGCCAGCAGCTCAAGGGTCGGGACGAATGAGCAGTTCTTC. Amino acids: CASSSRVGTNEQFF.